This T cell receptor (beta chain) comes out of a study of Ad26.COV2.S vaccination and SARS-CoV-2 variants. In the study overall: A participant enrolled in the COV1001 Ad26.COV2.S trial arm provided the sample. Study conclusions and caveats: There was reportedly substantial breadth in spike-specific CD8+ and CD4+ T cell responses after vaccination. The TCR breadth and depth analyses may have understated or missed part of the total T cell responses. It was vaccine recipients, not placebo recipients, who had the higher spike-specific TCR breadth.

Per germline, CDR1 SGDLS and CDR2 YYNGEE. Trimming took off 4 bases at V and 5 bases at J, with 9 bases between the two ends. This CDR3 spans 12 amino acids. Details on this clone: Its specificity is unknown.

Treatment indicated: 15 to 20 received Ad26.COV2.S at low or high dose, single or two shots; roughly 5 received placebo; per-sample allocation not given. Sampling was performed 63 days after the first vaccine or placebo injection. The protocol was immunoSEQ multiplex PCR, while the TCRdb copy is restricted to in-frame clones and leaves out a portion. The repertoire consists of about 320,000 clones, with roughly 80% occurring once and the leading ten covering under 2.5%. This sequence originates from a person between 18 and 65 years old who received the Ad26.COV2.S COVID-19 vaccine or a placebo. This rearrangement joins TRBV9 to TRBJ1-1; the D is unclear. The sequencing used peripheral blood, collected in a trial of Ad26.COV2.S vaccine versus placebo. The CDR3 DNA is TGTGCCAGCAGCCAGACCCTAACTGAAGCTTTCTTT. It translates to CASSQTLTEAFF.